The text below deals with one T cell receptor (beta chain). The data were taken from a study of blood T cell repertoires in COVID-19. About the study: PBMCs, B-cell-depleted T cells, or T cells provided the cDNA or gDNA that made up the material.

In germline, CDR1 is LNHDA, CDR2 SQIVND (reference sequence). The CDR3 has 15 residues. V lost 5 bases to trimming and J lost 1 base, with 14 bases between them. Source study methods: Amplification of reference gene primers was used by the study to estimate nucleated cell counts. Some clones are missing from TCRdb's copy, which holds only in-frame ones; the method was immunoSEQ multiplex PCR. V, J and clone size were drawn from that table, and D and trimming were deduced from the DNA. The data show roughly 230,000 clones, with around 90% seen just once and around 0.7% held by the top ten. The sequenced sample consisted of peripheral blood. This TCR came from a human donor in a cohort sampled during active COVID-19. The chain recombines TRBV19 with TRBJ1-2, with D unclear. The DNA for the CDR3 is TGTGCCAGTAGTTTCAAATTCGGGGTTAACTATGGCTACACCTTC. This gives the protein CASSFKFGVNYGYTF.